The source of this T cell receptor (beta chain) is a study of chemoradiotherapy in HPV16-positive cancers. TCRdb keeps only in-frame clones here, not all; method: immunoSEQ multiplex PCR. The profile shows under 7,000 clones, 80% of them singletons. This CDR3 has 14 residues. Germline V gives CDR1 SEHNR, CDR2 FQNEAQ (reference sequence). V shed 9 bases, J shed 4 bases, and the junction held 11 bases outside the gene matches. The TCR was taken from a human donor with HPV-associated anogenital cancer. This sample was taken from a patient who underwent chemoradiotherapy. This chain connects TRBV7-9 to TRBJ1-2; 7 nucleotides align to TRBD1. CDR3 sequence: CASPDRVEPYGYTF. The CDR3 coding sequence is TGTGCCAGTCCAGACAGGGTCGAACCCTATGGCTACACCTTC.